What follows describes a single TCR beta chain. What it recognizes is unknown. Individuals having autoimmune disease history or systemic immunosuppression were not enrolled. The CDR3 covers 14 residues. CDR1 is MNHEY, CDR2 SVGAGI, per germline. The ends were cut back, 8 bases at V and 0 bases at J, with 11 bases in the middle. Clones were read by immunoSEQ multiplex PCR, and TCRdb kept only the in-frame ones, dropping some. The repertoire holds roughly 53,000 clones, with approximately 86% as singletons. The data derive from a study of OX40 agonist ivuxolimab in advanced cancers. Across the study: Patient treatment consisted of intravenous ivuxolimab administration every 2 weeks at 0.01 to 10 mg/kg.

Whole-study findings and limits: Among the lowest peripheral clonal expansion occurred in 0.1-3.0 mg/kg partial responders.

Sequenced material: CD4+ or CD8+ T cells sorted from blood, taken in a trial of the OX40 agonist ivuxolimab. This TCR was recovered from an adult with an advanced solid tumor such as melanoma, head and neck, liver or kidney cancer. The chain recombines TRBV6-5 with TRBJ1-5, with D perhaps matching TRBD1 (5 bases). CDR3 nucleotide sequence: TGTGCCAGCTCTGACAGCTATAGCAATCAGCCCCAGCATTTT. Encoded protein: CASSDSYSNQPQHF.